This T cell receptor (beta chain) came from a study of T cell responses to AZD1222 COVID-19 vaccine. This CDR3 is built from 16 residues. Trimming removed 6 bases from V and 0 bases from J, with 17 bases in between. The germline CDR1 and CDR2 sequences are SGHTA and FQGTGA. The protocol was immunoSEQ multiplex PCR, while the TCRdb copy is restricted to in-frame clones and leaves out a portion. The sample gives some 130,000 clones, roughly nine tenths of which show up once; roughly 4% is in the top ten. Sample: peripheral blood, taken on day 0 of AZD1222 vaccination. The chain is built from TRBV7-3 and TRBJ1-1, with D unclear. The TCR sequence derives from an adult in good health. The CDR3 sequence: CASRSTLQLMNTEAFF. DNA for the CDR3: TGTGCCAGCAGATCTACCCTCCAGCTAATGAACACTGAAGCTTTCTTT.